This passage covers 22 T cell receptor beta chains from one sample sequenced in a study of blood T cell repertoires in COVID-19. Here immunoSEQ multiplex PCR was the method, and the copy in TCRdb shows in-frame clones only, minus some. The table has about 60,000 clones, more than 85% seen once. The sequenced sample was peripheral blood. The receptors shown here come from a man between 60 and 70 years old with acute or convalescent COVID-19.

The chain employs TRBV3-1 (or the pseudogene TRBV3-2) and TRBJ1-2, with TRBD1 as a possible D gene (5 bases). Trimming took 2 bases from V and 4 from J, leaving 17 bases between them. The CDR3 is 16 amino acids. The V gene's germline CDR1 is LGHDT and CDR2 YNNKEL (reference sequence). Written as DNA, the CDR3 is TGTGCCAGCAGCCAATCTGGGGCGCCGGGCGGCTATGGCTACACCTTC. This codes for CASSQSGAPGGYGYTF.

This clone was found a few times. The rearrangement links TRBV16 to TRBJ1-2; D is uncertain. The CDR3 has 14 amino acids. Trimming shortened V by 0 bases and J by 6 bases, and 11 bases separated the two germline ends. Looked up from germline, CDR1 is KGHSY and CDR2 is FQNENV. CDR3 protein: CASSQSSVRDGYTF. CDR3 sequence (DNA): TGTGCCAGCAGCCAATCTTCGGTGCGGGATGGCTACACCTTC. Complete variable domain (other parts from reference TRBV16 and TRBJ1-2): GEEVAQTPKHLVRGEGQKAKLYCAPIKGHSYVFWYQQVLKNEFKFLISFQNENVFDETGMPKERFSAKCLPNSPCSLEIQATKLEDSAVYFCASSQSSVRDGYTFGSGTRLTVV.

Here the CDR3 reads CAWSVSGGVTQYF. The DNA of the CDR3 is TGTGCCTGGAGTGTATCCGGGGGTGTGACCCAGTACTTC. V is TRBV30 and J is TRBJ2-5; D is perhaps TRBD2 (6 bases). V was clipped by 0 bases and J by 7 bases, with 12 bases between them. The CDR3 consists of 13 residues. CDR1 is GTSNPN and CDR2 is SVGIG in the germline V gene (reference sequence).

This chain uses TRBV10-3 with TRBJ2-7, with 10 positions matching TRBD1. V trimming: 6 bases; J trimming: 1 base; junction bases outside the gene matches: 6. This CDR3 contains 15 residues. Germline V gives CDR1 ENHRY, CDR2 SYGVKD. The DNA of the CDR3 is TGTGCCATCAGCCCGGGGGACAGGGGATCCTACGAGCAGTACTTC. Amino acid sequence: CAISPGDRGSYEQYF.

The chain employs TRBV19 and TRBJ1-4; TRBD1 matches 7 bases. V lost 6 bases, J lost 6 bases, and 10 bases stayed unmatched. CDR1 LNHDA and CDR2 SQIVND come from the germline V gene (reference sequence). The CDR3 is 15 amino acids. The chain's CDR3 is CASRLLSGQHEKLFF. CDR3 DNA: TGTGCCAGTAGACTGTTATCGGGACAGCATGAAAAACTGTTTTTT.

The chain recombines TRBV6-2 or TRBV6-3 with TRBJ2-4; D is possibly TRBD2 (6 bases). V dropped 0 bases and J dropped 0 bases, with 9 bases sitting between them. The CDR3 has 16 residues. Per germline, CDR1 MNHEY and CDR2 SVGEGT. CDR3 region: CASSYSRELAKNIQYF. The CDR3 coding sequence is TGTGCCAGCAGTTACTCGCGGGAACTAGCCAAAAACATTCAGTACTTC.

The V call is TRBV28, the J call TRBJ2-7; perhaps TRBD1 as D (6 bases). V lost 3 bases and J 9 bases, leaving 12 bases between the germline ends. CDR1 MDHEN and CDR2 SYDVKM come from the germline V gene. The length of the CDR3 is 12 residues. CDR3: CASSFYRDGQYF. The CDR3 DNA sequence: TGTGCCAGCAGTTTCTACAGGGACGGGCAGTACTTC.

This rearrangement joins TRBV15 to TRBJ1-6, with TRBD1 matching over 7 bases. V lost 3 bases to trimming and J lost 0 bases; unmatched junction nucleotides: 8. The V gene's germline CDR1 is LNHNV and CDR2 YYDKDF (reference sequence). The CDR3 runs to 18 residues. The CDR3 sequence is CATSRERQGSSYNSPLHF. DNA of the CDR3: TGTGCCACCAGCAGGGAAAGACAGGGTAGCTCCTATAATTCACCCCTCCACTTT. The full variable domain, its missing parts supplied by reference TRBV15 and TRBJ1-6, is DAMVIQNPRYQVTQFGKPVTLSCSQTLNHNVMYWYQQKSSQAPKLLFHYYDKDFNNEADTPDNFQSRRPNTSFCFLDIRSPGLGDTAMYLCATSRERQGSSYNSPLHFGNGTRLTVT.

This chain connects TRBV29-1 to TRBJ2-7; 9 bases align to TRBD2. Looked up from germline, CDR1 is SQVTM and CDR2 is ANQGSEA. V gave up 4 bases and J gave up 4 bases; unmatched junction bases: 8. This CDR3 has 14 amino acids. The CDR3 here is CSVGGLAGEYEQYF. The CDR3 bases are TGCAGCGTTGGTGGGTTAGCGGGAGAGTACGAGCAGTACTTC.

In nucleotides, the CDR3 is TGTGCCAGCAGTCGCAGACAGGGCTATTCAGATACGCAGTATTTT. Encoded protein: CASSRRQGYSDTQYF. The chain couples TRBV2 to TRBJ2-3, with 7 bases fitting TRBD1. The CDR3 runs to 15 residues. The V segment lost 5 bases and the J segment 4 bases; nucleotides outside the gene matches: 9. CDR1 is SNHLY, CDR2 FYNNEI, per germline. Full variable domain (remainder filled in from reference TRBV2 and TRBJ2-3): EPEVTQTPSHQVTQMGQEVILRCVPISNHLYFYWYRQILGQKVEFLVSFYNNEISEKSEIFDDQFSVERPDGSNFTLKIRSTKLEDSAMYFCASSRRQGYSDTQYFGPGTRLTVL.

This clone was seen a handful of times. The chain couples TRBV27 to TRBJ1-1, with a weak D call TRBD1 (5 bases). Trimming left V 5 bases short and J 2 bases short, with 21 bases between. Germline CDR1 reads MNHEY; CDR2 reads SMNVEV (reference sequence). CDR3 length: 17 residues. The CDR3, as DNA: TGTGCCAGCAGTCTTTCCGTAATCCGGACACGTAACACTGAAGCTTTCTTT. Amino acid sequence: CASSLSVIRTRNTEAFF.

The chain carries TRBV19 and TRBJ1-6; no reliable D call. The CDR3 runs 15 residues. Germline V gives CDR1 LNHDA, CDR2 SQIVND (reference sequence). Deletions cut 7 bases from V and 10 bases from J, with 20 bases between. The CDR3 DNA reads TGTGCCAGTACCCTTAAAAGCGGGCTCGGGTCACCCCTCCACTTT. Translated, it gives CASTLKSGLGSPLHF. Supplemented by reference TRBV19 and TRBJ1-6, the full variable domain reads DGGITQSPKYLFRKEGQNVTLSCEQNLNHDAMYWYRQDPGQGLRLIYYSQIVNDFQKGDIAEGYSVSREKKESFPLTVTSAQKNPTAFYLCASTLKSGLGSPLHFGNGTRLTVT.

The V gene is TRBV10-3, the J gene TRBJ1-5; the D is unclear. The CDR3 is made up of 13 amino acids. Trimming removed 3 bases at V and 6 bases at J, with 9 bases between. CDR1 and CDR2 from the germline V gene are ENHRY and SYGVKD. CDR3: CAISDGLGQPQHF. The CDR3 nucleotides are TGTGCCATCAGTGACGGGTTGGGTCAGCCCCAGCATTTT.

The CDR3 protein is CASSPFDGGIFKTEAFF. CDR3 nucleotides: TGTGCCAGTAGCCCCTTTGATGGAGGGATCTTTAAAACTGAAGCTTTCTTT. The V gene is TRBV19, the J gene TRBJ1-1; D not certain. Germline lookup yields CDR1 LNHDA and CDR2 SQIVND (reference sequence). The length of the CDR3 is 17 residues. V lost 6 bases and J 5 bases, leaving 25 bases between the germline ends.

The chain uses TRBV5-6 and TRBJ1-2, with 8 bases that match TRBD1. Germline lookup yields CDR1 SGHDT and CDR2 YYEEEE. The CDR3 has 13 residues. The ends lost 7 bases at V and 4 bases at J; junction bases unmatched: 6. CDR3 nucleotides: TGTGCCAGCGAACAGGGGGAGGCCTATGGCTACACCTTC. Translating gives CASEQGEAYGYTF.

This clone appeared once. The V call is TRBV11-2, the J call TRBJ2-7, with 11 bases that match TRBD2. Losses at the gene ends were 6 bases for V and 3 bases for J; bases not matched to a gene: 10. The length of the CDR3 is 16 residues. Germline CDR1 and CDR2: SGHAT and FQNNGV. The CDR3 loop reads CASRHGTSGRGYEQYF. Written as DNA, the CDR3 is TGTGCCAGCAGACATGGGACTAGCGGTCGAGGCTACGAGCAGTACTTC.

The rearrangement links TRBV28 to TRBJ1-6, with a weak D call TRBD1 (5 bases). CDR3 size: 20 residues. Germline CDR1 is MDHEN and CDR2 is SYDVKM. V lost 6 bases and J 0 bases, leaving 24 bases between the germline ends. The CDR3, as DNA: TGTGCCAGCAGCCCACCGCGGGGACGCCGGGAGTACTCCTATAATTCACCCCTCCACTTT. Protein product: CASSPPRGRREYSYNSPLHF.

The chain uses TRBV11-3 and TRBJ2-2; 10 nucleotides line up with TRBD1. This CDR3 has 15 amino acids. Trimming took 3 bases from V and 6 from J; bases not matched to a gene: 4. CDR1 is SGHNT, CDR2 YENEEA, per germline. DNA for the CDR3: TGTGCCAGCAGCTTTCGGACAGGGGGATCCGGGGAGCTGTTTTTT. Encoded protein: CASSFRTGGSGELFF.

The rearrangement links TRBV15 to TRBJ2-7; 11 bases are a match to TRBD2. The CDR3 contains 20 residues. CDR1 LNHNV and CDR2 YYDKDF come from the germline V gene (reference sequence). With 3 bases clipped from V and 1 base from J, the junction kept 17 bases outside the gene matches. The CDR3 sequence is CATSRLRGTSGPHVSYEQYF. Here the CDR3 DNA reads TGTGCCACCAGCAGGCTCCGCGGGACTAGCGGACCCCACGTTTCCTACGAGCAGTACTTC.

To note about this clone: One end of the junction is discordant with germline, which a read error may explain. V is TRBV7-7 and J is TRBJ2-5, with 11 positions matching TRBD1. CDR3 size: 15 residues. From germline, CDR1 is SSHAT and CDR2 FNYEAQ (reference sequence). Written as DNA, the CDR3 is TGTGCTAGCAGCTGGGGACAGGGGGTTCAAGAGACCCAGTACTTC. Translating it yields CASSWGQGVQETQYF.

This sequence joins TRBV4-3 and TRBJ2-2; D is undetermined. V was clipped by 4 bases and J by 7 bases, with 10 bases between them. CDR3 length: 13 residues. The germline V gene has CDR1 LGHNA and CDR2 YSLEER. The CDR3 is CASSLPPNGELFF. The CDR3 DNA is TGCGCCAGCAGCCTCCCCCCAAACGGGGAGCTGTTTTTT.

This chain connects TRBV28 to TRBJ1-6, with TRBD1 matching over 9 bases. Trimming at V came to 1 base and at J to 6 bases, leaving 1 base not matched to a gene. This CDR3 has 15 amino acids. In germline, CDR1 is MDHEN, CDR2 SYDVKM. This CDR3 reads CASSLSGQGNSPLHF. The CDR3 nucleotides read TGTGCCAGCAGTTTATCGGGACAGGGTAATTCACCCCTCCACTTT. The full variable domain, with the rest looked up from reference TRBV28 and TRBJ1-6, is DVKVTQSSRYLVKRTGEKVFLECVQDMDHENMFWYRQDPGLGLRLIYFSYDVKMKEKGDIPEGYSVSREKKERFSLILESASTNQTSMYLCASSLSGQGNSPLHFGNGTRLTVT.